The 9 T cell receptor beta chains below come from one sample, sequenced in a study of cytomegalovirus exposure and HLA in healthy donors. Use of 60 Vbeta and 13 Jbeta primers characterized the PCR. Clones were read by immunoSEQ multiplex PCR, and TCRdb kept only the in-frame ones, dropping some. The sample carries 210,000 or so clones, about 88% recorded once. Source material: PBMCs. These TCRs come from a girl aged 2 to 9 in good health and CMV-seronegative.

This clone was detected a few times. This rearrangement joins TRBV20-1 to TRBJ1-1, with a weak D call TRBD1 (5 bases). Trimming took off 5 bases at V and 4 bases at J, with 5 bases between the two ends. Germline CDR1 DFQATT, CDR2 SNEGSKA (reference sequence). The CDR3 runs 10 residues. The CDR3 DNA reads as TGCAGTGCTCAGGGCACTGAAGCTTTCTTT. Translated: CSAQGTEAFF.

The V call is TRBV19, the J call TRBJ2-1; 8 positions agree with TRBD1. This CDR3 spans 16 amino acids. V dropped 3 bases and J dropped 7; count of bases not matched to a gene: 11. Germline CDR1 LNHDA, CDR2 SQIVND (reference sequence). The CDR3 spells CASSIGRQGRENEQFF. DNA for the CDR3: TGTGCCAGTAGTATCGGGAGACAGGGGCGAGAGAATGAGCAGTTCTTC.

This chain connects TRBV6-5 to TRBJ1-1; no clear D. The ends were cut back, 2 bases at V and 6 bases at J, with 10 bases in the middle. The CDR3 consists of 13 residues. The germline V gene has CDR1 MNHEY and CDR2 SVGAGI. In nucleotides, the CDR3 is TGTGCCAGCAGTTACGGCAGGTACTCTGAAGCTTTCTTT. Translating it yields CASSYGRYSEAFF.

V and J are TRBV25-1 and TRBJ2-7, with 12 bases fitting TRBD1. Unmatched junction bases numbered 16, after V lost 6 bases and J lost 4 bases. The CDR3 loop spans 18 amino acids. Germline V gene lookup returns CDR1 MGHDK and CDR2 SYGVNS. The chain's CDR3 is CASSHATGQGARGYEQYF. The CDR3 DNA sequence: TGTGCCAGCAGCCACGCAACGGGACAGGGGGCGCGTGGATACGAGCAGTACTTC.

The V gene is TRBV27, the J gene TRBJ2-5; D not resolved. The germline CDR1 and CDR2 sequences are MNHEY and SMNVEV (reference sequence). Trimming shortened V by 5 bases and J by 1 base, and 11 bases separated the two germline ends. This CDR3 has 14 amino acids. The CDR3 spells CASSTRPGQETQYF. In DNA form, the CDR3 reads TGTGCCAGCAGTACTCGGCCAGGCCAAGAGACCCAGTACTTC.

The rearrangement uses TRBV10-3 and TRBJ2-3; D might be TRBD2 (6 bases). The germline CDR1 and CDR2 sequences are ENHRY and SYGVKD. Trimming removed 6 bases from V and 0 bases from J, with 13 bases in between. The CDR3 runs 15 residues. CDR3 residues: CAIRGTSHSTDTQYF. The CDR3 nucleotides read TGTGCCATCAGGGGGACTTCCCACAGCACAGATACGCAGTATTTT.

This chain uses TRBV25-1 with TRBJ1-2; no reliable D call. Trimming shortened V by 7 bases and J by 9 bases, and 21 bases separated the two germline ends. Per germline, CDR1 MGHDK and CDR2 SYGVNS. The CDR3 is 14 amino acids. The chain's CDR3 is CASTPPGRVSSYTF. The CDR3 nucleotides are TGTGCCAGCACCCCGCCGGGAAGGGTTTCGAGCTACACCTTC.

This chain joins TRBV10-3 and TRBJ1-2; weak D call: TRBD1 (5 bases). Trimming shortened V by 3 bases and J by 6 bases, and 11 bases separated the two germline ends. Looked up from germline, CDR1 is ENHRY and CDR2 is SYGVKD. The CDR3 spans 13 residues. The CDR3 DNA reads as TGTGCCATCAGTGATACGACAGTGGATGGCTACACCTTC. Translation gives CAISDTTVDGYTF.

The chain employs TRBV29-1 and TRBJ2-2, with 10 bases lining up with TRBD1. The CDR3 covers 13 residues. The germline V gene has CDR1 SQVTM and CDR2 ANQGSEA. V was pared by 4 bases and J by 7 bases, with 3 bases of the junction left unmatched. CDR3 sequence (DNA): TGCAGCGTTGGACAGGGGGCGGGCGGGGAGCTGTTTTTT. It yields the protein CSVGQGAGGELFF.